The 25 T cell receptor beta chains presented below share a single source sample, sequenced in a study of blood T cell repertoires in COVID-19. Method: immunoSEQ multiplex PCR; TCRdb's copy keeps in-frame clones and lacks some. The table includes around 98,000 clones, about 85% detected once. Sample: peripheral blood. These receptors came from an older man with acute or convalescent COVID-19.

The V call is TRBV5-6, the J call TRBJ2-7; tentatively, D is TRBD2 (5 bases). This CDR3 spans 14 amino acids. Trimming removed 4 bases at V and 2 bases at J, with 13 bases between. CDR1 is SGHDT and CDR2 is YYEEEE in the germline V gene. The CDR3 DNA follows: TGTGCCAGCAGCCTTATGAGGGCAGCCTACGAGCAGTACTTC. It encodes CASSLMRAAYEQYF.

This clone has more than one count but fewer than ten. The chain has TRBV28 and TRBJ2-5, with D possibly being TRBD1 (6 bases). The germline CDR1 and CDR2 sequences are MDHEN and SYDVKM. The length of the CDR3 is 14 residues. V lost 5 bases and J lost 4, with 14 bases in between. CDR3 loop: CASSPTHRAETQYF. The CDR3 coding sequence is TGTGCCAGCAGTCCCACCCACAGGGCAGAGACCCAGTACTTC.

The chain employs TRBV28 and TRBJ1-5; D call uncertain. The CDR3 has 14 residues. V lost 2 bases to trimming and J lost 5 bases, with 10 bases between them. Germline V gene data show CDR1 as MDHEN and CDR2 as SYDVKM. CDR3 amino acids: CASSLVRADQPQHF. In nucleotides, the CDR3 is TGTGCCAGCAGTTTAGTTCGAGCGGATCAGCCCCAGCATTTT.

V usage is TRBV6-1 and J usage is TRBJ1-1, with D possibly TRBD1 on 6 matching bases. CDR3 length equals 14 residues. V was cut by 1 base and J by 2 bases, with 8 bases left in between. The germline V gene has CDR1 MNHNS and CDR2 SASEGT. The CDR3 region has the DNA TGTGCCAGCAGTGAAGGGACAGAAAACACTGAAGCTTTCTTT. It yields the protein CASSEGTENTEAFF.

This sequence joins TRBV6-6 and TRBJ2-7, with 11 bases aligning to TRBD1. Germline V gene lookup returns CDR1 MNHNY and CDR2 SVGAGI (reference sequence). The CDR3 covers 16 residues. The junction had 9 bases not matched to a gene; V was cut back by 5 bases and J by 3 bases. Written as DNA, the CDR3 is TGTGCCAGCAGTCCCCGTCCCGGGACAGGGGGCTACGAGCAGTACTTC. Its translation: CASSPRPGTGGYEQYF.

This clone was counted a single time. The V and J genes are TRBV4-2 and TRBJ1-5, with D perhaps matching TRBD1 (6 bases). Trimming pared 1 base from V and 3 bases from J, leaving 10 bases between. CDR3 size: 15 residues. Germline V CDR1 and CDR2: LGHNA, YNFKEQ. The CDR3 here is CASSQGTEYNQPQHF. As DNA, the CDR3 is TGTGCCAGCAGCCAAGGGACAGAATACAATCAGCCCCAGCATTTT.

The J gene is TRBJ1-2, the V gene TRBV23-1; tentatively, D is TRBD1 (5 bases). Being an ORF, TRBV23-1 has a function that is uncertain. V dropped 7 bases and J dropped 2 bases, with 11 bases sitting between them. This CDR3 spans 13 amino acids. The CDR3 is CASTIQGNYGYTF. The CDR3 bases are TGCGCCAGCACCATCCAGGGAAACTATGGCTACACCTTC.

V gene TRBV6-6 combines with J gene TRBJ2-1; weak D call: TRBD1 (6 bases). CDR3 length: 16 residues. Looked up from germline, CDR1 is MNHNY and CDR2 is SVGAGI (reference sequence). V lost 2 bases and J lost 9, with 20 bases in between. CDR3 nucleotides: TGTGCCAGCAGTTACGGTCAACTAGGGGGTCGGATTGAGCAGTTCTTC. This encodes CASSYGQLGGRIEQFF.

This CDR3 is CSVDPGGNTIYF. For the CDR3, the DNA is TGCAGCGTTGACCCGGGGGGAAACACCATATATTTT. The chain uses TRBV29-1 and TRBJ1-3; D unresolved. The CDR3 totals 12 residues. With 3 bases removed from V and 4 bases from J, the gap between germline ends came to 7 bases. Per the germline V gene, CDR1 is SQVTM and CDR2 is ANQGSEA.

This chain uses TRBV15 with TRBJ1-4; TRBD1 might be the D (6 bases). Trimming shortened V by 2 bases and J by 7 bases, and 17 bases separated the two germline ends. Germline V gene data show CDR1 as LNHNV and CDR2 as YYDKDF (reference sequence). The CDR3 has 16 amino acids. As DNA, the CDR3 is TGTGCCACCAGCAGACCAATACAGGGCCACGGTGAAAAACTGTTTTTT. Its protein product is CATSRPIQGHGEKLFF.

This sequence joins TRBV18 and TRBJ1-1; no definite D call. This CDR3 region has 15 residues. Germline CDR1 and CDR2: KGHSH and LQKENI. The V gene lost 3 bases and the J gene lost 0 bases, with 11 bases spanning the gap. CDR3 amino acids: CASSPETEMNTEAFF. CDR3 sequence (DNA): TGTGCCAGCTCACCGGAGACGGAAATGAACACTGAAGCTTTCTTT.

The chain links TRBV5-1 to TRBJ1-6; the D gene is possibly TRBD1 (5 bases). The CDR3 loop spans 16 amino acids. Trimming cost V 3 bases and J 8 bases, with 18 bases left between them. Germline V gives CDR1 SGHRS, CDR2 YFSETQ. CDR3 in DNA: TGCGCCAGCAGCTACTTCAGGGACTCTGGGGATTCACCCCTCCACTTT. Protein sequence: CASSYFRDSGDSPLHF.

The chain recombines TRBV10-3 with TRBJ1-3, with 8 bases aligning to TRBD1. Germline values: CDR1 ENHRY, CDR2 SYGVKD. The V segment lost 4 bases and the J segment 4 bases; nucleotides outside the gene matches: 0. The CDR3 has 13 amino acids. Here the CDR3 DNA reads TGTGCCATCAGTGGGACAGGGGGAAACACCATATATTTT. This gives the protein CAISGTGGNTIYF.

The rearrangement uses TRBV4-1 and TRBJ1-5, with a tentative D call TRBD1 (5 bases). The CDR3 has 18 residues. The V end lost 3 bases, the J end lost 0 bases, and 18 bases lay between the germline ends. Germline CDR1 and CDR2: MGHRA and YSYEKL. Here the CDR3 DNA reads TGCGCCAGCAGCCAGCAAGGTAGGGGACTGTATAGCAATCAGCCCCAGCATTTT. It is translated as CASSQQGRGLYSNQPQHF.

This clone occurred a few times. This chain joins TRBV14 and TRBJ1-2; D might be TRBD1 (6 bases). V was cut by 1 base and J by 2 bases, with 14 bases left in between. The CDR3 is 16 residues long. The germline gives CDR1 SGHDN, CDR2 FVKESK. CDR3 DNA: TGTGCCAGCAGCCAAGTCGCCCCGACAGGAAACTATGGCTACACCTTC. This sequence encodes CASSQVAPTGNYGYTF.

The chain links TRBV6-5 to TRBJ2-1, with 7 bases lining up with TRBD2. V shed 6 bases and J 7 bases; nucleotides not matched to a gene: 12. The CDR3 covers 15 residues. CDR1 and CDR2 (germline): MNHEY, SVGAGI. CDR3 sequence (DNA): TGTGCCAGCAGCCTGACCCTAGCGGAGGGGAATGAGCAGTTCTTC. This encodes CASSLTLAEGNEQFF.

A note on this clone: The same CDR3 is also encoded by other DNA sequences in this sample. The chain is built from TRBV11-2 and TRBJ2-7; 11 nucleotides agree with TRBD1. The V gene's germline CDR1 is SGHAT and CDR2 FQNNGV. This CDR3 comprises 15 residues. V lost 3 bases and J lost 2; bases outside the gene matches: 3. The CDR3 DNA follows: TGTGCCAGCAGCTTCGGACAGGGGGCCACCTACGAGCAGTACTTC. Protein: CASSFGQGATYEQYF.

The chain joins TRBV6-5 to TRBJ1-3; 8 bases match TRBD1. The germline V gene encodes CDR1 MNHEY and CDR2 SVGAGI. This CDR3 comprises 15 residues. V trimming: 3 bases; J trimming: 9 bases; junction bases outside the gene matches: 10. The CDR3 protein is CASSYKGGQAATIYF. CDR3 DNA: TGTGCCAGCAGTTATAAGGGGGGACAGGCGGCCACCATATATTTT.

A few counts support this clone. The genes are TRBV18 and TRBJ1-5; D is perhaps TRBD1 (5 bases). Germline V gene lookup returns CDR1 KGHSH and CDR2 LQKENI. The CDR3 spans 15 residues. Trimming stripped 4 bases from V and 5 bases from J, with 15 bases between. For the CDR3, the DNA is TGTGCCAGCTCACTAAAGGGGAACAAGGATCAGCCCCAGCATTTT. Protein sequence: CASSLKGNKDQPQHF.

The CDR3 loop is CASSNLDRAYQKLFF. CDR3 DNA: TGTGCCAGCAGCAATTTGGACAGGGCCTACCAAAAACTGTTTTTT. V usage is TRBV7-6 and J usage is TRBJ1-4; the match to TRBD1 covers 8 bases. V lost 5 bases and J lost 9; bases outside the gene matches: 11. Per germline, CDR1 SGHVS and CDR2 FNYEAQ. CDR3 length: 15 residues.

The rearrangement uses TRBV5-1 and TRBJ1-4, with D possibly matching TRBD1 (6 bases). The V and J ends lost 4 bases and 0 bases respectively, with 13 bases between them. CDR3 size: 16 residues. Germline values: CDR1 SGHRS, CDR2 YFSETQ. The CDR3 region is CASSETGSATNEKLFF. The CDR3 DNA reads as TGCGCCAGCAGCGAAACAGGGTCCGCAACTAATGAAAAACTGTTTTTT.

The V gene is TRBV5-4, the J gene TRBJ1-1, with 7 bases identical to TRBD1. The CDR3 loop spans 14 amino acids. With V trimmed by 3 bases and J by 4 bases, 6 bases remained unmatched. The germline gives CDR1 SGHNT, CDR2 YYREEE (reference sequence). CDR3 region: CASSSEPGGTEAFF. The CDR3 DNA is TGTGCCAGCAGCTCTGAACCAGGGGGCACTGAAGCTTTCTTT.

The V gene is TRBV5-1, the J gene TRBJ2-5, with a tentative D call TRBD2 (5 bases). The CDR3 length is 14 residues. The germline V and J ends were trimmed by 0 bases and 3 bases, with 9 bases remaining between them. Germline V gene lookup returns CDR1 SGHRS and CDR2 YFSETQ. The CDR3 DNA reads TGCGCCAGCAGCTTGGGGGCCGGGGAAGAGACCCAGTACTTC. Protein: CASSLGAGEETQYF. The entire variable domain, with the rest obtained from reference TRBV5-1 and TRBJ2-5, is as follows: KAGVTQTPRYLIKTRGQQVTLSCSPISGHRSVSWYQQTPGQGLQFLFEYFSETQRNKGNFPGRFSGRQFSNSRSEMNVSTLELGDSALYLCASSLGAGEETQYFGPGTRLLVL.

This sequence joins TRBV7-2 and TRBJ2-5; TRBD1 agrees at 7 bases. J lost 5 bases, V lost 2 bases, and 5 bases had no gene match. Germline V gene data show CDR1 as SGHTA and CDR2 as FQGNSA. The CDR3 is 14 residues long. The CDR3 DNA sequence: TGTGCCAGCAGCTTAAGGGCAGGGGGTGAGACCCAGTACTTC. Its protein product is CASSLRAGGETQYF.

This chain links TRBV5-1 with TRBJ1-1; 8 positions agree with TRBD1. CDR1 is SGHRS and CDR2 is YFSETQ in the germline V gene. This CDR3 region has 14 residues. J lost 3 bases, V lost 4 bases, and 5 bases had no gene match. The CDR3 bases are TGCGCCAGCAGCCACCCGACAGGGGACACTGAAGCTTTCTTT. Amino acid sequence: CASSHPTGDTEAFF.